This TCR beta chain was sequenced during a study of regulatory T cells in long-lasting Graves disease. Overall study: Less than 3 months of antithyroid drugs had been taken by newly diagnosed Graves' patients.

This sample's time point: newly diagnosed GD, antithyroid drugs for less than 3 months. The TCR library was made from RNA that had been extracted from PBMCs in TRIzol. EDTA tubes collected nine milliliters of peripheral blood. Arm-PCR with iRepertoire HTBI primers amplified the CDR3 regions for these TCR beta libraries. TCRdb itself ran the multiplex PCR reads through MiXCR, one entry per CDR3 protein. Of about 440,000 distinct CDR3 sequences listed, less than 20% are singletons. Trimming cost V 6 bases and J 1 base; bases outside gene matches: 7. CDR3 length: 16 residues. The germline gives CDR1 MNHEY, CDR2 SMNVEV (reference sequence). These same records also appear under a second study, on T cells in Graves' hyperthyroidism and ophthalmopathy. That publication notes: A first-round RT-PCR of the TCR CDR3 used the HTBI primer set.

The clonotype comes from a woman aged 25 to 45 with Graves disease. The sample consisted of peripheral blood mononuclear cells (PBMCs), taken at new diagnosis, from a patient treated with antithyroid drugs. J is TRBJ2-2 and V is TRBV27; 8 bases match TRBD1. CDR3 amino acids: CASSLTGTGNTGELFF. The CDR3 DNA is TGTGCCAGCAGCCTCACCGGGACAGGGAACACCGGGGAGCTGTTTTTT.